This T cell receptor beta chain was recovered during a study of cytomegalovirus exposure and HLA in healthy donors. At the level of the study: The approximately 660 first-cohort repertoires shared a platform with the roughly 130 validation repertoires, as reported in a later analysis. Study results and caveats: Among TCR beta chains, those listed as cytomegalovirus-associated numbered approximately 150.

Sequencing was performed with immunoSEQ multiplex PCR; in TCRdb, only in-frame clones are kept and a portion is missing. Here the sample spans 71,000 or so clones, roughly 94% being singletons. Germline trimming cut 3 bases from V and 1 base from J; bases unmatched to any gene: 2. The CDR3 is made up of 13 amino acids. Germline-derived CDR1 and CDR2 are SQVTM and ANQGSEA. A note on this clone: As yet, its antigen is unknown.

This sequence was found in a man between 18 and 29 years old in good health and CMV-seropositive. This chain uses TRBV29-1 with TRBJ1-1, with 7 bases that match TRBD1. Sequencing was carried out using PBMCs. The CDR3 DNA is TGCAGCGTTGACAGACAGGGGAACACTGAAGCTTTCTTT. Its translation: CSVDRQGNTEAFF.